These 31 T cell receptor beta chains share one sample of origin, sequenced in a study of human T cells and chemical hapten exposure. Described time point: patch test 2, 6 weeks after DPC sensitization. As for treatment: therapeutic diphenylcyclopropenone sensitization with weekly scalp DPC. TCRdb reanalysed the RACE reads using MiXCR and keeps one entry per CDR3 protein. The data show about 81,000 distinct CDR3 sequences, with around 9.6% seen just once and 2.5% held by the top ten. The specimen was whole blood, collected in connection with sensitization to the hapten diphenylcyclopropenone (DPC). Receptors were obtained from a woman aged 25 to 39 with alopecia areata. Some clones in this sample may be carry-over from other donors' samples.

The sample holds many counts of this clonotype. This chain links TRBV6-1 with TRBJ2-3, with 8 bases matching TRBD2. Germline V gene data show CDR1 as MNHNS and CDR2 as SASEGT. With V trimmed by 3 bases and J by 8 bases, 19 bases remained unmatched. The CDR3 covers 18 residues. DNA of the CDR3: TGTGCCAGCAGTGACGGGCGAGGCGCGGGGGGTCGAGCAGGTACGCAGTATTTT. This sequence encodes CASSDGRGAGGRAGTQYF.

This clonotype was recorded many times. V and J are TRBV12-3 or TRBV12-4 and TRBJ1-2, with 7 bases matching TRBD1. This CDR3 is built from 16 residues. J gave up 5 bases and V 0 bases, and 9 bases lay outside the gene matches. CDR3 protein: CASSLASQGERYGYTF. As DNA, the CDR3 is TGTGCCAGCAGTTTAGCGTCCCAGGGGGAACGTTATGGCTACACCTTC.

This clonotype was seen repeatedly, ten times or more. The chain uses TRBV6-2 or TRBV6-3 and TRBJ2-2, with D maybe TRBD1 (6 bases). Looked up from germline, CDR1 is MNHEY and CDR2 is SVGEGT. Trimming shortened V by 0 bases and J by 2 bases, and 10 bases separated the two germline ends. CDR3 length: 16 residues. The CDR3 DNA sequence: TGTGCCAGCAGTTACTCCATGACAGGAAACACCGGGGAGCTGTTTTTT. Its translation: CASSYSMTGNTGELFF.

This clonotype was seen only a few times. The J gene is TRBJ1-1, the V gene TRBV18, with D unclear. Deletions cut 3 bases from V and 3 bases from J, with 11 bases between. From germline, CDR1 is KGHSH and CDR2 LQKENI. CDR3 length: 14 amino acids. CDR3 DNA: TGTGCCAGCTCACCCGATCTTCAGGACACTGAAGCTTTCTTT. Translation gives CASSPDLQDTEAFF.

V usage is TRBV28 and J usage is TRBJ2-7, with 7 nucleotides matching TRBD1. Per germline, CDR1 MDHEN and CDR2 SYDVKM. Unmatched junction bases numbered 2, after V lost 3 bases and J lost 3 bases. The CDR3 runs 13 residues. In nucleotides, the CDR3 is TGTGCCAGCAGTTTCGGACAGGACTACGAGCAGTACTTC. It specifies CASSFGQDYEQYF.

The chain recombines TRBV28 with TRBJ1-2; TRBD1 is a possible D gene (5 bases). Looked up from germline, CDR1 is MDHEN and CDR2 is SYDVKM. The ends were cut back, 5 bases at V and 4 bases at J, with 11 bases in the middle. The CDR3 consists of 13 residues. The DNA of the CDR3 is TGTGCCAGCAGTGTGGGGGATATCTATGGCTACACCTTC. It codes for CASSVGDIYGYTF.

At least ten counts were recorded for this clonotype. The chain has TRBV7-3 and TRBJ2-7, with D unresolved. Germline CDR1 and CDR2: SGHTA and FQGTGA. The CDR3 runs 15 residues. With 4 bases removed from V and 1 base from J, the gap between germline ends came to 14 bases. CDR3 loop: CASSSTEPRSYEQYF. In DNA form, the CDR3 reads TGTGCCAGCAGCTCAACTGAGCCGCGATCCTACGAGCAGTACTTC.

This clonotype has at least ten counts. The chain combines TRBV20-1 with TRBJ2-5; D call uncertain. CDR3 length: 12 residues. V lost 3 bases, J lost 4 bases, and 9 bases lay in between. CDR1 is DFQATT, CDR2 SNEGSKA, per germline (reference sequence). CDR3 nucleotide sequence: TGCAGTGCTAGTAACGGGCCAGAGACCCAGTACTTC. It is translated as CSASNGPETQYF.

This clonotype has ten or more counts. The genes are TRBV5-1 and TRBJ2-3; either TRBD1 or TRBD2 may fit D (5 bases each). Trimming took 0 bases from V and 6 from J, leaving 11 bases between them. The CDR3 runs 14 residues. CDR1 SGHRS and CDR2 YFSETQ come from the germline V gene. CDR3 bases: TGCGCCAGCAGCTTGGGGGGGTCCTCGGATACGCAGTATTTT. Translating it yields CASSLGGSSDTQYF.

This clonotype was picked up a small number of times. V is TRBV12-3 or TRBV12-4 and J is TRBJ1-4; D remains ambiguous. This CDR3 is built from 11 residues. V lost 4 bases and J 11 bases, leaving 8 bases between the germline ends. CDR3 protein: CASSSLGKLFF. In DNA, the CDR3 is TGTGCCAGCAGTTCCCTCGGCAAACTGTTTTTT.

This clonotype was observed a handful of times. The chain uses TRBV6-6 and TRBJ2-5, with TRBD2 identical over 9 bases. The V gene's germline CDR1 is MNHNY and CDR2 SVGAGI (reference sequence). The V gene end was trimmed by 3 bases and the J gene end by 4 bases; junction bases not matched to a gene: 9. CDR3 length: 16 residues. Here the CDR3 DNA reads TGTGCCAGCAGTTATTTAGGACTAGCGAATTTAGAGACCCAGTACTTC. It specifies CASSYLGLANLETQYF.

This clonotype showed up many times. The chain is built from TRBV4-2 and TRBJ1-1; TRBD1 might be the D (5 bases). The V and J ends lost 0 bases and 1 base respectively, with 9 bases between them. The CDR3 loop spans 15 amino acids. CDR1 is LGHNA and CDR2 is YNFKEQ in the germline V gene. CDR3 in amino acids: CASSQDGAANTEAFF. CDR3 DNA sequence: TGTGCCAGCAGCCAAGATGGGGCGGCGAACACTGAAGCTTTCTTT.

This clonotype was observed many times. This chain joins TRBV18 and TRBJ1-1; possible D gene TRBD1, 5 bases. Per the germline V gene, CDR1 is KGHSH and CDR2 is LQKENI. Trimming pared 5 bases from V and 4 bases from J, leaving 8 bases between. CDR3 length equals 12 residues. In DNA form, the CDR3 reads TGTGCCAGCTCAGGGGACGGCACTGAAGCTTTCTTT. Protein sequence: CASSGDGTEAFF. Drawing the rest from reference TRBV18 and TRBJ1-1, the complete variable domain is NAGVMQNPRHLVRRRGQEARLRCSPMKGHSHVYWYRQLPEEGLKFMVYLQKENIIDESGMPKERFSAEFPKEGPSILRIQQVVRGDSAAYFCASSGDGTEAFFGQGTRLTVV.

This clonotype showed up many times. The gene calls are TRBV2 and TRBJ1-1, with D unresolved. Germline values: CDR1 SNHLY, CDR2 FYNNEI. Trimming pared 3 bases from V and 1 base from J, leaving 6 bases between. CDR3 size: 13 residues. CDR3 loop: CASSDYRNTEAFF. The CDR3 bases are TGTGCCAGCAGTGACTATAGGAACACTGAAGCTTTCTTT.

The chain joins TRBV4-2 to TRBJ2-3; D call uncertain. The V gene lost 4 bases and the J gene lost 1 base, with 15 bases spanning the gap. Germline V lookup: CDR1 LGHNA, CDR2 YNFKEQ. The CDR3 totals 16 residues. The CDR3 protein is CASSPGPTRGTDTQYF. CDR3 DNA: TGTGCCAGCAGCCCCGGACCCACCCGAGGCACAGATACGCAGTATTTT.

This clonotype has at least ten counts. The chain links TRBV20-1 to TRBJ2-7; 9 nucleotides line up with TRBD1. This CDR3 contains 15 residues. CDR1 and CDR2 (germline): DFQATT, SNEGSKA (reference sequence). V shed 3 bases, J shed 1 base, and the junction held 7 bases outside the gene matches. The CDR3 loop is CSASRQGVFSYEQYF. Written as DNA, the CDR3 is TGCAGTGCTAGTCGACAGGGGGTTTTTTCCTACGAGCAGTACTTC.

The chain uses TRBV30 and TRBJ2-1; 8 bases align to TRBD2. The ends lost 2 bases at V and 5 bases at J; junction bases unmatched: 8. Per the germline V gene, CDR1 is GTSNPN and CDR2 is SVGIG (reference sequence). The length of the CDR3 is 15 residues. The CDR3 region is CAWSWLAGINNEQFF. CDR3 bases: TGTGCCTGGAGTTGGTTAGCGGGAATAAACAATGAGCAGTTCTTC. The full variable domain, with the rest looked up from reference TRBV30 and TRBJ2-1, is SQTIHQWPATLVQPVGSPLSLECTVEGTSNPNLYWYRQAAGRGLQLLFYSVGIGQISSEVPQNLSASRPQDRQFILSSKKLLLSDSGFYLCAWSWLAGINNEQFFGPGTRLTVL.

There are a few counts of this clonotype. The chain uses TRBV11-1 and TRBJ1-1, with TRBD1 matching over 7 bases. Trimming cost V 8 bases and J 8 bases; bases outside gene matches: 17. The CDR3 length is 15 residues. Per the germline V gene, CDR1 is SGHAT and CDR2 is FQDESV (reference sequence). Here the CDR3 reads CASGPAGRQGREAFF. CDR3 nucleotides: TGTGCCAGCGGACCGGCAGGAAGACAGGGCCGGGAAGCTTTCTTT.

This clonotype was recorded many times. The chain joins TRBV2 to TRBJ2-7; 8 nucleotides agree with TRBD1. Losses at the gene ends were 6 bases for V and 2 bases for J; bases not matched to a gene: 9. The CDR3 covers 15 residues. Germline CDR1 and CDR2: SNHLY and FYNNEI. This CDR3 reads CASRYSGTGPYEQYF. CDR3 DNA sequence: TGTGCCAGCAGATACTCCGGGACAGGCCCCTACGAGCAGTACTTC.

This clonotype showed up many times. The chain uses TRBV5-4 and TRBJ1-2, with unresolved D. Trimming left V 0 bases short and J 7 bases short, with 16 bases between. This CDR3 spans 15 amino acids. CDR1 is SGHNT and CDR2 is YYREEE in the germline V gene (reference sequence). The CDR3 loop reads CASSLAVSRTGGYTF. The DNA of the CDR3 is TGTGCCAGCAGCTTGGCCGTCAGTCGGACGGGTGGCTACACCTTC.

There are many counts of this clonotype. CDR3 sequence: CASSKTDHNYGYTF. The CDR3 bases are TGTGCCAGCAGCAAAACGGACCATAACTATGGCTACACCTTC. The V gene is TRBV21-1, the J gene TRBJ1-2. TRBV21-1 is a documented pseudogene. The CDR3 has 14 residues.

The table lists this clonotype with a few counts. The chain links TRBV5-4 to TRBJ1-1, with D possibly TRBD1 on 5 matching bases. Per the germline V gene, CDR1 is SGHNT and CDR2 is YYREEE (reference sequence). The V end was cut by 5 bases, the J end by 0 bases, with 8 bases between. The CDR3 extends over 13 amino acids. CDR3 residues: CASRRDLNTEAFF. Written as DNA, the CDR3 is TGTGCCAGCAGGAGGGACCTGAACACTGAAGCTTTCTTT. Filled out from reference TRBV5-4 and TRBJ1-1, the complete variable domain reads ETGVTQSPTHLIKTRGQQVTLRCSSQSGHNTVSWYQQALGQGPQFIFQYYREEENGRGNFPPRFSGLQFPNYSSELNVNALELDDSALYLCASRRDLNTEAFFGQGTRLTVV.

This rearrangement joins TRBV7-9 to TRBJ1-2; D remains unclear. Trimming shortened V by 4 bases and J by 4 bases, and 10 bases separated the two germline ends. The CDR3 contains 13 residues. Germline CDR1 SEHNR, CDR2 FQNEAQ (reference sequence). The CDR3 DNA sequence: TGTGCCAGCAGCTCCAGCCACTTCTATGGCTACACCTTC. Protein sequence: CASSSSHFYGYTF. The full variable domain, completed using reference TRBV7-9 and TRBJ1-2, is DTGVSQNPRHKITKRGQNVTFRCDPISEHNRLYWYRQTLGQGPEFLTYFQNEAQLEKSRLLSDRFSAERPKGSFSTLEIQRTEQGDSAMYLCASSSSHFYGYTFGSGTRLTVV.

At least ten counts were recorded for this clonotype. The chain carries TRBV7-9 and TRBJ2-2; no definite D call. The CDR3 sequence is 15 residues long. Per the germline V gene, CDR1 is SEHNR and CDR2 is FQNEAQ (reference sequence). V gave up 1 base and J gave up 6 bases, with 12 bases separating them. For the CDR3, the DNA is TGTGCCAGCAGCTTAGTTTTCGAGGCTTCCGGGGAGCTGTTTTTT. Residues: CASSLVFEASGELFF. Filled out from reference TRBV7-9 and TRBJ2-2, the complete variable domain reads DTGVSQNPRHKITKRGQNVTFRCDPISEHNRLYWYRQTLGQGPEFLTYFQNEAQLEKSRLLSDRFSAERPKGSFSTLEIQRTEQGDSAMYLCASSLVFEASGELFFGEGSRLTVL.

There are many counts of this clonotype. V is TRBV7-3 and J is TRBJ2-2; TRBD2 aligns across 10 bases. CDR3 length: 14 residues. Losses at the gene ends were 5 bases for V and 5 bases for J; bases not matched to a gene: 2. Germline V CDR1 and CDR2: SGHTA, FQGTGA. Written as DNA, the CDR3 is TGTGCCAGCAGCCCGGGACTAGCGACCGGGGAGCTGTTTTTT. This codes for CASSPGLATGELFF.

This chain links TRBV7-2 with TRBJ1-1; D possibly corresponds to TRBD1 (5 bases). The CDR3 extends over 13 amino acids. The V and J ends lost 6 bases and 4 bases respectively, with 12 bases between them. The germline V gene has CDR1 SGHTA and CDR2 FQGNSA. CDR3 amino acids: CASSQRGRTEAFF. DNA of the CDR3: TGTGCCAGCAGTCAGAGGGGTCGCACTGAAGCTTTCTTT.

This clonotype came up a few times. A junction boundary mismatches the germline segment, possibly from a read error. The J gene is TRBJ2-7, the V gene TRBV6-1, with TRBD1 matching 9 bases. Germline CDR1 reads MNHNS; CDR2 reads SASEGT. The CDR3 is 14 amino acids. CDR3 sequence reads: CASSETGGPTKGGF. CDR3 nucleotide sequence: TGTGCCAGCAGTGAAACAGGGGGCCCTACAAAGGGCGGCTTC.

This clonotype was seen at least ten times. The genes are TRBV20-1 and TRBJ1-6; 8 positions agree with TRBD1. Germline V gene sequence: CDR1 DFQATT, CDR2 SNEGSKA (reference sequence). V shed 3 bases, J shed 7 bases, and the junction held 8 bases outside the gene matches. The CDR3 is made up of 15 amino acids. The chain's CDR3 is CSARAATGANSPLHF. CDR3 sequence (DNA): TGCAGTGCTAGGGCCGCGACAGGGGCGAATTCACCCCTCCACTTT.

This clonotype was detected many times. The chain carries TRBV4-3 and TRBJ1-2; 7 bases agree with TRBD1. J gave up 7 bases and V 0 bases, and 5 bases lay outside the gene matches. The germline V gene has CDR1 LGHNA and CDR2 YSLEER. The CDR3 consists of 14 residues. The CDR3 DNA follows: TGCGCCAGCAGCCAAGATTCCTACAGGGGTGGCTACACCTTC. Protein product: CASSQDSYRGGYTF.

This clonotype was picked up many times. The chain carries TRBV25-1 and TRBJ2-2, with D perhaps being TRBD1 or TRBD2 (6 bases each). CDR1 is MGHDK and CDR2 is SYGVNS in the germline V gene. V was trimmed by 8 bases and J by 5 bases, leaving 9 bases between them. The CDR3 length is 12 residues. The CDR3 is CASGGGTGELFF. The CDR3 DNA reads TGTGCCAGCGGAGGGGGTACCGGGGAGCTGTTTTTT. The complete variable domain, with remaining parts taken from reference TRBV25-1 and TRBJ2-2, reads EADIYQTPRYLVIGTGKKITLECSQTMGHDKMYWYQQDPGMELHLIHYSYGVNSTEKGDLSSESTVSRIRTEHFPLTLESARPSHTSQYLCASGGGTGELFFGEGSRLTVL.

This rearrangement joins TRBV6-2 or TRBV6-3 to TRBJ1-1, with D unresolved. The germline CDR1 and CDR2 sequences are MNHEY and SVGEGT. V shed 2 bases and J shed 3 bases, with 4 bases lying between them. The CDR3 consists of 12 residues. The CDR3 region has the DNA TGTGCCAGCAGTTACACGGACACTGAAGCTTTCTTT. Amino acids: CASSYTDTEAFF.